Listed below are T cell receptor beta chains from one sample, sequenced in a study of T cell responses to AZD1222 COVID-19 vaccine. This table comes from immunoSEQ multiplex PCR, and its TCRdb copy is limited to in-frame clones, with some not included. The data show 92,000 or so clones, 75% to 90% seen once. Sequenced here: peripheral blood, sampled 28 days after the second AZD1222 dose. These receptors originate from an adult who received the AZD1222 COVID-19 vaccine. Each CDR3 is given without its conserved first and last residue. The D gene is left open where the match is weak.

CDR3	D	J	V
ASSLAVLSEQF	.	TRBJ2-1	TRBV5-5
ASSLVQQNEKLF	.	TRBJ1-4	TRBV7-9
ASSQDQWTSGGVKYNEQF	TRBD2	TRBJ2-1	TRBV4-1
ASSASGGASTDTQY	TRBD2	TRBJ2-3	TRBV19
ASSPDRVNSPLH	TRBD1	TRBJ1-6	TRBV7-9
AWSVRETQY	.	TRBJ2-5	TRBV30
ASSKGVQAAGKEQY	.	TRBJ2-7	TRBV19
ASSLEGRGTEAF	.	TRBJ1-1	TRBV5-4
ASSKALKGAEYEQY	.	TRBJ2-7	TRBV21-1
ASRGGWTEAF	.	TRBJ1-1	TRBV19
ASSRWTRGVVDGYT	.	TRBJ1-2	TRBV27
ASSLRQGSNYGYT	TRBD1	TRBJ1-2	TRBV11-3
ASSDGAGRKEAYEQY	.	TRBJ2-7	TRBV28
SVEGRARNYGYT	.	TRBJ1-2	TRBV29-1
ASSLHSSYEQY	.	TRBJ2-7	TRBV11-3
ASSQYGGGRAHLNYGYT	.	TRBJ1-2	TRBV4-3
ASTLGQDTQY	.	TRBJ2-3	TRBV7-2
ASSVGQGDEQF	.	TRBJ2-1	TRBV9
ASSSGGIYNEQF	TRBD2	TRBJ2-1	TRBV5-8
ASSFVQGGREAF	TRBD1	TRBJ1-1	TRBV11-2
ASSLRDSYYNEQF	TRBD1	TRBJ2-1	TRBV11-1
ASSYVGANTEAF	.	TRBJ1-1	TRBV6-5
ASSQLTRGQRYNEQF	TRBD1	TRBJ2-1	TRBV4-1
ASSIEPGTGGLETQY	TRBD1	TRBJ2-5	TRBV5-1
ASSPPNGDHEQY	.	TRBJ2-7	TRBV18
ASSESETQY	.	TRBJ2-5	TRBV2
ASSQAGRTTEAF	.	TRBJ1-1	TRBV4-2
ASSVFEMGEGGTEAF	.	TRBJ1-1	TRBV9
ASSLRQGDQPQH	TRBD1	TRBJ1-5	TRBV11-3
ASSPPVSSYEQY	.	TRBJ2-7	TRBV18
ASSYSILQGYEKLF	TRBD1	TRBJ1-4	TRBV6-2/TRBV6-3
ASSPRGGGAYEQY	.	TRBJ2-7	TRBV18
ASSLGGRTDTQY	TRBD2	TRBJ2-3	TRBV28
ASSLLAGAAYQETQY	TRBD2	TRBJ2-5	TRBV28
ASSPQGGSRSPYGYT	TRBD1	TRBJ1-2	TRBV7-9
ASKTGTYGYT	.	TRBJ1-2	TRBV9
ASSQSYKGDTEAF	.	TRBJ1-1	TRBV3-1/TRBV3-2
ASIETGSVGYGYT	.	TRBJ1-2	TRBV6-5
ASSQDRRAGQPQH	.	TRBJ1-5	TRBV4-3
ASSSAGTASYEQY	TRBD1	TRBJ2-7	TRBV27
ASSIIRSTSNYGYT	.	TRBJ1-2	TRBV19
ASSQAGLSYGYT	.	TRBJ1-2	TRBV4-1
ASRPDRPSNQPQH	TRBD1	TRBJ1-5	TRBV19
ASSLGQGAYGYT	TRBD1	TRBJ1-2	TRBV5-4
ASSPERGPTEAF	.	TRBJ1-1	TRBV18
ASSLGGGRYGYT	.	TRBJ1-2	TRBV9
ASRTGTLREKLF	.	TRBJ1-4	TRBV28
ASSQDMGSAGNTIY	.	TRBJ1-3	TRBV4-2
ASDLDRENEKLF	TRBD1	TRBJ1-4	TRBV12-5